The T cell receptor beta chain described here comes from a study of T-cell reconstitution after alpha-beta-depleted transplantation in children (dated by TCRdb to about 2016). A note on the overall study: T-cell immune reconstitution after TCRalphabeta/CD19-depleted allogeneic hematopoietic cell transplantation in children was quantitatively tracked in the study by means of TCR repertoire profiling. Results the study describes overall, beyond this receptor: In some patients, high TCRbeta diversity at day 60 was attributed to recipient T cells and intrathymic progenitors that had survived conditioning. About two months after transplant, the apparently early recovery of alphabetaT-cell counts reportedly depended on just several hundred clones that had expanded rapidly and came from non-depleted graft cells. Hyperexpanded clone frequencies declined over subsequent months; after one year, T-cell counts and TCRbeta diversity were mostly attributed to newly produced T cells.

The receptor library was made with PCR. TCRdb names Illumina HiSeq 2500 as the instrument used. To normalize quantification of the TCRbeta repertoire, the TCR libraries were built with molecular barcoding that relied on unique molecular identifiers. The raw public reads went through TCRdb reprocessing: fastp at Q25, MiXCR clone calling, in-frame beta chains kept. Entries are consolidated by CDR3 protein sequence, retaining the most common genes and DNA. The sample yields about 200,000 distinct CDR3 sequences; around 7% were counted once. 4.5% to 6.5% of the sample belongs to the ten largest clones. This clonotype has a count of ten or more. Its antigen has not been determined. No much larger clone exists at a distance of one base, and base qualities are not known. Trimming removed 2 bases from V and 4 bases from J, leaving 11 bases between the germline ends. CDR1 SQVTM and CDR2 ANQGSEA were looked up in the germline V gene. Measured from the cysteine to the phenylalanine, the CDR3 is 13 residues long. Here the CDR3 DNA is all that survives: 39 bases in frame from base 1.

The treatment or condition label corresponds to: allogeneic hematopoietic cell transplantation with graft depleted of TCRalphabeta T cells and CD19 B cells. The children who served as transplant recipients had been given grafts of TCRalphabeta/CD19-depleted allogeneic hematopoietic cells. This receptor chain uses TRBV29-1 and TRBJ1-2, with no D gene named confidently. The clonotype was recovered from a boy younger than 10 with acute lymphoblastic leukemia, due to receive a stem cell transplant. The input for sequencing was PBMCs, taken before TCRalphabeta/CD19-depleted stem cell transplant. In nucleotide form, the sequence is TGCAGCGTTGAAATTCAAGGCTTCTATGGCTACACCTTC. Its protein product is CSVEIQGFYGYTF.